These 7 T cell receptor beta chains were all obtained from the same sample, sequenced in a study of cytomegalovirus exposure and HLA in healthy donors. The data were produced by immunoSEQ multiplex PCR, yet TCRdb's version contains in-frame clones alone and is incomplete. Of fewer than 200,000 clones detected, 96% appear once; the ten largest clones hold roughly 1%. Material: PBMCs. The receptors were gathered from a young woman in good health and CMV-seronegative.

The rearrangement uses TRBV7-9 and TRBJ1-2; D unresolved. In germline, CDR1 is SEHNR, CDR2 FQNEAQ (reference sequence). The CDR3 loop spans 14 amino acids. Trimming cost V 2 bases and J 1 base, with 8 bases left between them. The CDR3 bases are TGTGCCAGCAGCTTATGGGCGTATAACTATGGCTACACCTTC. Its translation is CASSLWAYNYGYTF.

This chain joins TRBV4-1 and TRBJ2-5, with D possibly matching TRBD1 (6 bases). The CDR3 extends over 16 amino acids. Trimming shortened V by 3 bases and J by 0 bases, and 14 bases separated the two germline ends. CDR1 MGHRA and CDR2 YSYEKL come from the germline V gene. The CDR3 DNA is TGCGCCAGCAGCCAGGATCCGAGGACAGACCAAGAGACCCAGTACTTC. Protein: CASSQDPRTDQETQYF.

The chain couples TRBV4-3 to TRBJ1-6; 10 nucleotides align to TRBD1. Germline V gene lookup returns CDR1 LGHNA and CDR2 YSLEER. The CDR3 contains 15 residues. With V trimmed by 1 base and J by 8 bases, 2 bases remained unmatched. The CDR3 is CASSQATGGYSPLHF. For the CDR3, the DNA is TGCGCCAGCAGCCAAGCGACAGGGGGCTATTCACCCCTCCACTTT.

The V gene is TRBV23-1, the J gene TRBJ1-2; D is unresolved. TRBV23-1 qualifies as an ORF whose function is uncertain. This CDR3 has 14 amino acids. Trimming pared 2 bases from V and 4 bases from J, leaving 11 bases between. CDR3 sequence (DNA): TGCGCCAGCAGTCAAAGCGGGTTCCCCTATGGCTACACCTTC. The encoded protein is CASSQSGFPYGYTF.

The rearrangement links TRBV5-4 to TRBJ2-6; perhaps TRBD2 as D (7 bases). Trimming took off 2 bases at V and 2 bases at J, with 14 bases between the two ends. Germline V gene sequence: CDR1 SGHNT, CDR2 YYREEE (reference sequence). This CDR3 is built from 17 residues. The CDR3 DNA sequence: TGTGCCAGCAGCTTTTGGGGGGCGGGGGCTGGGGCCAACGTCCTGACTTTC. Translated: CASSFWGAGAGANVLTF. The full variable domain, rest sourced from reference TRBV5-4 and TRBJ2-6, is ETGVTQSPTHLIKTRGQQVTLRCSSQSGHNTVSWYQQALGQGPQFIFQYYREEENGRGNFPPRFSGLQFPNYSSELNVNALELDDSALYLCASSFWGAGAGANVLTFGAGSRLTVL.

The V gene is TRBV4-2, the J gene TRBJ2-2, with a possible D match to TRBD1 (6 bases). Germline V gene data show CDR1 as LGHNA and CDR2 as YNFKEQ. V lost 2 bases, J lost 3 bases, and 16 bases lay in between. The CDR3 is made up of 17 amino acids. CDR3 nucleotide sequence: TGTGCCAGCAGCCAAATTGATTTAGGGGGTTACACCGGGGAGCTGTTTTTT. Encoded protein: CASSQIDLGGYTGELFF.

This clone was recorded once. The J gene is TRBJ2-4, the V gene TRBV29-1; TRBD1 aligns across 7 bases. The CDR3 is 13 residues long. The germline CDR1 and CDR2 sequences are SQVTM and ANQGSEA. With V trimmed by 5 bases and J by 8 bases, 9 bases remained unmatched. CDR3 nucleotide sequence: TGCAGCGTTTTGACAGGGAAATCGGACATTCAGTACTTC. Amino acid sequence: CSVLTGKSDIQYF.